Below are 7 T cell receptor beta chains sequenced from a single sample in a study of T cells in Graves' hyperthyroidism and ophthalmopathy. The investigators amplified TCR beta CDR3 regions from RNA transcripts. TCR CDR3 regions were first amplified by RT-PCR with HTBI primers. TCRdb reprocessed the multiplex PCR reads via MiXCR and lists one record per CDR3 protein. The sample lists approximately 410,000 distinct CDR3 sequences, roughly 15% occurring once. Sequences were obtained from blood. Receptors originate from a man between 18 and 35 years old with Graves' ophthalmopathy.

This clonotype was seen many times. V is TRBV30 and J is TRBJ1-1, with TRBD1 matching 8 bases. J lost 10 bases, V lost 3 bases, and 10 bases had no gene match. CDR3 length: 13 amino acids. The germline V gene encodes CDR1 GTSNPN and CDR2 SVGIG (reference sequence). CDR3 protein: CAWRAGQGAPAFF. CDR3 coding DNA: TGTGCCTGGAGGGCTGGACAGGGCGCGCCAGCTTTCTTT.

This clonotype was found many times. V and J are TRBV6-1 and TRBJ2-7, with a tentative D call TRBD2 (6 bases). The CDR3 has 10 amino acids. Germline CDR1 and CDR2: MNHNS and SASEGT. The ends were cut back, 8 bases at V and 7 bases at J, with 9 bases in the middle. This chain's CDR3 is CASGTWEQYF. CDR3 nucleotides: TGTGCCAGCGGGACTTGGGAGCAGTACTTC.

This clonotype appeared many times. The chain's CDR3 is CASSPGTSGSTDTQYF. The CDR3 DNA sequence: TGTGCCAGCAGCCCGGGGACTAGCGGGAGCACAGATACGCAGTATTTT. This chain uses TRBV9 with TRBJ2-3; 12 bases match TRBD2. The V gene end was trimmed by 4 bases and the J gene end by 0 bases; junction bases not matched to a gene: 3. CDR3 length: 16 residues. Germline V gene sequence: CDR1 SGDLS, CDR2 YYNGEE.

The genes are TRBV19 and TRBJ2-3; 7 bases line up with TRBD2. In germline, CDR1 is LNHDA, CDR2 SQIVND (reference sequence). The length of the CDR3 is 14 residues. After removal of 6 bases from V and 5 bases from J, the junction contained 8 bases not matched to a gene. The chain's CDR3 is CASSGRGDGDTQYF. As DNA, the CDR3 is TGTGCCAGTAGCGGACGGGGGGACGGAGATACGCAGTATTTT.

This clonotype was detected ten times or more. Here the CDR3 reads CASGGGGYTF. The CDR3 coding sequence is TGTGCCAGCGGGGGAGGCGGCTACACCTTC. The J gene is TRBJ1-2, the V gene TRBV2; tentatively, D is TRBD1 (5 bases). Germline V gene sequence: CDR1 SNHLY, CDR2 FYNNEI. The V gene lost 8 bases and the J gene lost 8 bases, with 9 bases spanning the gap. The CDR3 length is 10 residues.

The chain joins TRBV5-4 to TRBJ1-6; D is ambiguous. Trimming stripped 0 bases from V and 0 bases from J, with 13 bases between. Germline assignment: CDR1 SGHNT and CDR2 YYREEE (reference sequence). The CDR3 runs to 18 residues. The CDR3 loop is CASSLAMDQSSYNSPLHF. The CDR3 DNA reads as TGTGCCAGCAGCTTGGCGATGGATCAGAGCTCCTATAATTCACCCCTCCACTTT.

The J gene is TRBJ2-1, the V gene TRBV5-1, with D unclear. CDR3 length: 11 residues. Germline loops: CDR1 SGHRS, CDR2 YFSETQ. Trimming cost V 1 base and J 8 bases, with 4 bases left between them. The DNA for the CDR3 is TGCGCCAGCAGCTTGTCCTATGAGCAGTTCTTC. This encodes CASSLSYEQFF.